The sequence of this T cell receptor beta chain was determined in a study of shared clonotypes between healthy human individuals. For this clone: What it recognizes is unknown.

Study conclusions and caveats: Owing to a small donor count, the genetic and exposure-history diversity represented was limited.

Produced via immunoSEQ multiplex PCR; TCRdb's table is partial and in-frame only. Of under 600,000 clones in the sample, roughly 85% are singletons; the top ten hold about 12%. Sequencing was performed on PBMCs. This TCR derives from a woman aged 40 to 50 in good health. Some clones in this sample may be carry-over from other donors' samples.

CDR3 coding DNA: TGTGCCAGCTTCCCCCCGGATAAAACGGGACAGGACTACGAGCAGTACTTC. As protein: CASFPPDKTGQDYEQYF. This chain connects TRBV27 to TRBJ2-7; 8 bases align to TRBD1. Trimming at V came to 8 bases and at J to 3 bases, leaving 18 bases not matched to a gene. CDR1 is MNHEY and CDR2 is SMNVEV in the germline V gene (reference sequence). This CDR3 contains 17 residues.